These 5 T cell receptor beta chains share one sample of origin, sequenced in a study of early T cells in non-severe SARS-CoV-2 infection listed by TCRdb under 2021. Receptor libraries were prepared by 5' RACE. TCRdb lists the instrument as NextSeq 500. TCRdb passed the public sequencing reads through fastp at Q25 and MiXCR, retaining productive beta sequences. Each CDR3 protein appears once, grouped with its most common genes and DNA. The sample table lists 30,000 to 35,000 distinct CDR3 sequences, 4.6% of them with a count of one. The biggest ten clones account for roughly an eighth of the sample. Sequenced material: whole blood. The receptors originated from an adult who was a healthcare worker with PCR-confirmed SARS-CoV-2 infection or an uninfected control (not recorded which).

This clonotype has at least ten counts. The chain employs TRBV24-1 and TRBJ2-3; TRBD1 agrees at 9 bases. The germline gives CDR1 KGHDR, CDR2 SFDVKD. J was trimmed by 4 bases and V by 4 bases; bases with no gene match: 8. CDR3 length equals 16 residues. The CDR3 sequence is CATSDPGTGTPDTQYF. CDR3 bases: TGTGCCACCAGTGACCCCGGGACAGGGACCCCAGATACGCAGTATTTT.

By proportion, this clonotype is medium-sized. The genes are TRBV5-1 and TRBJ2-6; 7 positions match TRBD2. The length of the CDR3 is 16 residues. The ends lost 4 bases at V and 2 bases at J; junction bases unmatched: 6. Germline values: CDR1 SGHRS, CDR2 YFSETQ. CDR3 DNA sequence: TGCGCCAGCAGCCCGAGCGGGATAGCTGGGGCCAACGTCCTGACTTTC. This translates into CASSPSGIAGANVLTF.

This clonotype occurred many times. The V call is TRBV10-2, the J call TRBJ2-5; the match to TRBD2 covers 16 bases. Unmatched junction bases numbered 6, after V lost 5 bases and J lost 3 bases. The CDR3 totals 17 residues. Germline CDR1 reads WSHSY; CDR2 reads SAAADI. The CDR3 reads CASSLLGLAGGEETQYF. As DNA, the CDR3 is TGCGCCAGCAGTCTATTGGGACTAGCGGGGGGGGAAGAGACCCAGTACTTC.

This clonotype was detected a few times. The chain couples TRBV4-2 to TRBJ2-6; possible D gene TRBD2, 6 bases. This CDR3 is built from 17 residues. Trimming removed 2 bases from V and 0 bases from J, with 11 bases in between. Germline V gives CDR1 LGHNA, CDR2 YNFKEQ. DNA of the CDR3: TGTGCCAGCAGCCAAAAAAGGGGAGGCTCTGGGGCCAACGTCCTGACTTTC. Amino acid sequence: CASSQKRGGSGANVLTF.

This clonotype showed up many times. V usage is TRBV11-2 and J usage is TRBJ2-1, with D perhaps given as TRBD1 or TRBD2 (7 bases each). The CDR3 is 19 residues long. V was trimmed by 4 bases and J by 7 bases, leaving 29 bases between them. Germline CDR1 and CDR2: SGHAT and FQNNGV. CDR3 DNA: TGTGCCAGCAGCTCTTACTTTGAGGGGGCGGCTAGCGGAATTAATGAGCAGTTCTTC. Its translation: CASSSYFEGAASGINEQFF.